This TCR beta chain was found in a study of cytotoxic CD8 clonotypes in ibrutinib-treated CLL. CDR1 and CDR2 from the germline V gene are SGHAT and FQDESV (reference sequence). V was trimmed by 5 bases and J by 4 bases, leaving 14 bases between them. This CDR3 is built from 14 residues. Method: immunoSEQ multiplex PCR; TCRdb's copy keeps in-frame clones and lacks some. The table has some 140,000 clones, approximately 90% seen once. The sample in question was PBMCs, obtained after 12 months of ibrutinib treatment. This receptor was taken from a human donor with chronic lymphocytic leukemia. This chain uses TRBV11-1 with TRBJ2-5, with TRBD2 as a possible D gene (8 bases). CDR3: CASSPGGDRETQYF. CDR3 DNA: TGTGCCAGCAGCCCGGGGGGGGACAGAGAGACCCAGTACTTC.